The TCR beta chain described here comes from a study of Graves' ophthalmopathy and Graves' hyperthyroidism. RNA transcripts were the template, and TCR beta CDR3 regions were amplified from them. An initial RT-PCR round employing HTBI primers preceded a second-round multiplex PCR. One entry per CDR3 protein, called by TCRdb with MiXCR from the multiplex PCR reads. The sample holds 240,000 or so distinct CDR3 sequences, about 46% seen once. Deletions cut 4 bases from V and 0 bases from J, with 10 bases between. Germline-derived CDR1 and CDR2 are SGHNT and YYREEE (reference sequence). The length of the CDR3 is 14 residues. This clonotype was seen more than once but under ten times.

The source of this sequence is an adult man with Graves' ophthalmopathy. The sample was peripheral blood. The chain joins TRBV5-4 to TRBJ1-1; D remains unclear. The DNA of the CDR3 is TGTGCCAGCAGCCTCGATATTATGAACACTGAAGCTTTCTTT. This gives the protein CASSLDIMNTEAFF.